Each of the 30 T cell receptor beta chains below was sequenced from the same sample in a study of early T cells in non-severe SARS-CoV-2 infection. TCRdb re-analysed the 5' RACE reads in MiXCR, keeping a single row per CDR3 protein. The profile shows under 70,000 distinct CDR3 sequences, approximately 5.6% of them singletons. Sequenced: whole blood. Receptors were obtained from an adult who was a healthcare worker with PCR-confirmed SARS-CoV-2 infection or an uninfected control (not recorded which).

This clonotype was counted ten times or more. V gene TRBV24-1 combines with J gene TRBJ2-1, with a tentative D call TRBD2 (6 bases). The V end was cut by 1 base, the J end by 6 bases, with 24 bases between. Germline CDR1 KGHDR, CDR2 SFDVKD. This CDR3 has 19 amino acids. This CDR3 is CATSDLRRVGGMTINEQFF. The CDR3 coding sequence is TGTGCCACCAGTGATTTACGAAGGGTGGGCGGGATGACCATCAATGAGCAGTTCTTC.

This clonotype was seen ten or more times. This chain uses TRBV10-3 with TRBJ2-7, with TRBD2 matching 11 bases. J lost 7 bases, V lost 0 bases, and 5 bases had no gene match. Germline CDR1 is ENHRY and CDR2 is SYGVKD. The CDR3 length is 15 residues. CDR3 bases: TGTGCCATCAGTGAGTCCCTAGCGGGAGGTCGGGAGCAGTACTTC. It translates to CAISESLAGGREQYF.

The V gene is TRBV6-1, the J gene TRBJ1-5; the D gene is possibly TRBD1 (6 bases). Germline values: CDR1 MNHNS, CDR2 SASEGT. The length of the CDR3 is 14 residues. V gave up 5 bases and J gave up 3 bases, with 11 bases separating them. DNA for the CDR3: TGTGCCAGCAGTCCTGGACAGATCAATCAGCCCCAGCATTTT. Its protein is CASSPGQINQPQHF.

This clonotype has just a few counts. The chain couples TRBV6-1 to TRBJ1-1, with D possibly being TRBD1 (6 bases). V was cut by 8 bases and J by 4 bases, with 14 bases left in between. The germline gives CDR1 MNHNS, CDR2 SASEGT. This CDR3 is 13 amino acids long. CDR3 residues: CASSIVGGTEAFF. In DNA form, the CDR3 reads TGTGCCAGCTCAATAGTAGGGGGCACTGAAGCTTTCTTT.

Many counts were recorded for this clonotype. This chain links TRBV13 with TRBJ1-5; D call uncertain. Trimming took 1 base from V and 10 from J, leaving 11 bases between them. CDR3 size: 13 residues. Germline V CDR1 and CDR2: PRHDT, FYEKMQ (reference sequence). CDR3 coding DNA: TGTGCCAGCAGCTTAGAGCGGACGGTTCCCCAGCATTTT. This sequence encodes CASSLERTVPQHF.

This clonotype showed up just a few times. V gene TRBV7-2 combines with J gene TRBJ2-3; the match to TRBD1 covers 11 bases. The CDR3 sequence is 16 residues long. V shed 3 bases and J 4 bases; nucleotides not matched to a gene: 6. Germline V lookup: CDR1 SGHTA, CDR2 FQGNSA. The CDR3 protein is CASSFRTGGVPDTQYF. CDR3 sequence (DNA): TGTGCCAGCAGCTTTCGGACAGGGGGCGTCCCAGATACGCAGTATTTT.

As for this clonotype: One end of the junction varies from germline; a read error may be responsible. The genes are TRBV7-3 and TRBJ1-1, with 8 bases identical to TRBD1. Germline V lookup: CDR1 SGHTA, CDR2 FQGTGA. The CDR3 has 13 amino acids. Written as DNA, the CDR3 is TGTGCCAGCAGCCCAGGGGGCAGGACTGAAGTTTTCTTT. Protein product: CASSPGGRTEVFF.

In this sample, this clonotype turned up many times. The chain links TRBV9 to TRBJ2-7, with 7 bases matching TRBD2. V shed 0 bases, J shed 2 bases, and the junction held 2 bases outside the gene matches. The CDR3 totals 14 residues. Germline lookup yields CDR1 SGDLS and CDR2 YYNGEE. The CDR3 bases are TGTGCCAGCAGCGTAGCAGGGAGGGCCTACGAGCAGTACTTC. Translation gives CASSVAGRAYEQYF.

There are many counts of this clonotype. The chain is built from TRBV11-2 and TRBJ2-1, with D unresolved. Germline-derived CDR1 and CDR2 are SGHAT and FQNNGV. Between the trimmed V and J ends, which lost 4 bases and 6 bases, there was a span of 4 bases. The CDR3 has 11 residues. Written as DNA, the CDR3 is TGTGCCAGCAGCTCCGGCAATGAGCAGTTCTTC. This codes for CASSSGNEQFF. The entire variable domain, with the rest obtained from reference TRBV11-2 and TRBJ2-1, is as follows: EAGVAQSPRYKIIEKRQSVAFWCNPISGHATLYWYQQILGQGPKLLIQFQNNGVVDDSQLPKDRFSAERLKGVDSTLKIQPAKLEDSAVYLCASSSGNEQFFGPGTRLTVL.

This clonotype was detected only a few times. The genes are TRBV20-1 and TRBJ2-1; D not certain. This CDR3 is 12 amino acids long. Germline CDR1 reads DFQATT; CDR2 reads SNEGSKA (reference sequence). V was cut by 0 bases and J by 10 bases, with 10 bases left in between. CDR3 residues: CSARDSIREQFF. As DNA, the CDR3 is TGCAGTGCTAGAGATTCTATTAGGGAGCAGTTCTTC.

This clonotype has ten or more counts. The chain links TRBV4-2 to TRBJ2-2; 8 bases match TRBD1. Unmatched junction bases numbered 6, after V lost 2 bases and J lost 7 bases. There are 15 residues in the CDR3. Germline lookup yields CDR1 LGHNA and CDR2 YNFKEQ. The CDR3 DNA reads TGTGCCAGCAGCCAATACACGACAGGGGTCGGGGAGCTGTTTTTT. Its translation: CASSQYTTGVGELFF.

The sample holds many counts of this clonotype. The chain combines TRBV24-1 with TRBJ2-1; 9 nucleotides align to TRBD2. Trimming removed 4 bases from V and 3 bases from J; junction bases left unmatched: 9. Per germline, CDR1 KGHDR and CDR2 SFDVKD. This CDR3 region has 17 residues. CDR3 coding DNA: TGTGCCACCAGTGAATCGGGACTAGCCGGTTTCTACAATGAGCAGTTCTTC. This gives the protein CATSESGLAGFYNEQFF.

This clonotype was found many times. The rearrangement joins TRBV12-3 or TRBV12-4 to TRBJ1-3; D is unclear. The length of the CDR3 is 15 residues. The germline V and J ends were trimmed by 3 bases and 0 bases, with 9 bases remaining between them. The chain's CDR3 is CASSFDSNSGNTIYF. The CDR3 bases are TGTGCCAGCAGTTTCGACTCGAACTCTGGAAACACCATATATTTT.

There are many counts of this clonotype. The chain couples TRBV3-1 to TRBJ2-7; D is unclear. V lost 5 bases and J lost 4, with 6 bases in between. This CDR3 contains 11 residues. CDR1 LGHDT and CDR2 YNNKEL come from the germline V gene (reference sequence). In DNA form, the CDR3 reads TGTGCCAGCAGCTTTAAGTACGAGCAGTACTTC. Translated, it gives CASSFKYEQYF.

This clonotype occurred many times. The chain combines TRBV5-1 with TRBJ2-3, with no clear D. V gave up 0 bases and J gave up 6 bases, with 14 bases separating them. The CDR3 runs 15 residues. Germline V gene data show CDR1 as SGHRS and CDR2 as YFSETQ. The CDR3 reads CASSLGPLPEDTQYF. The DNA for the CDR3 is TGCGCCAGCAGCTTGGGTCCTCTGCCGGAGGATACGCAGTATTTT.

In its sample, this clonotype was seen many times. CDR3 bases: TGTGCCAGCTCAAGCCGCGGCGGTGAAGAGACCCAGTACTTC. Its protein product is CASSSRGGEETQYF. The genes are TRBV18 and TRBJ2-5; no firm D call. Germline CDR1 and CDR2: KGHSH and LQKENI. The CDR3 is 14 residues long. V lost 5 bases and J 3 bases, leaving 13 bases between the germline ends.

The chain combines TRBV27 with TRBJ1-5; D might be TRBD1 (5 bases). Trimming pared 0 bases from V and 7 bases from J, leaving 7 bases between. The CDR3 loop spans 13 amino acids. Germline V lookup: CDR1 MNHEY, CDR2 SMNVEV (reference sequence). Here the CDR3 reads CASSLSWGQPQHF. For the CDR3, the DNA is TGTGCCAGCAGTTTATCGTGGGGCCAGCCCCAGCATTTT.

This chain connects TRBV6-5 to TRBJ2-7; D is ambiguous. The germline gives CDR1 MNHEY, CDR2 SVGAGI. V lost 0 bases and J 10 bases, leaving 13 bases between the germline ends. This CDR3 is 13 amino acids long. The CDR3: CASSYSGLAAQYF. The CDR3 nucleotides are TGTGCCAGCAGTTACTCTGGATTAGCCGCTCAGTACTTC.

This clonotype was found many times. As DNA, the CDR3 is TGCAGTGCTAGAGTAAAACCCTACGAGCAGTACTTC. This translates into CSARVKPYEQYF. This chain links TRBV20-1 with TRBJ2-7; no clear D. The CDR3 length is 12 residues. Germline CDR1 and CDR2: DFQATT and SNEGSKA (reference sequence). The ends were cut back, 1 base at V and 2 bases at J, with 6 bases in the middle.

This clonotype came up a few times. The chain employs TRBV11-2 and TRBJ1-1; D ambiguous. Germline V gives CDR1 SGHAT, CDR2 FQNNGV. The CDR3 covers 15 residues. The V gene lost 8 bases and the J gene lost 1 base, with 17 bases spanning the gap. DNA of the CDR3: TGTGCCAGCGAGGGTAGGCGAGGGAGGAACACTGAAGCTTTCTTT. This encodes CASEGRRGRNTEAFF.

Ten or more counts support this clonotype. The chain is built from TRBV29-1 and TRBJ2-3; possible D gene TRBD1, 6 bases. The length of the CDR3 is 12 residues. V was shortened by 7 bases and J by 4 bases, with 12 bases between the two germline ends. Per germline, CDR1 SQVTM and CDR2 ANQGSEA. The CDR3 bases are TGCAGCGAGAATCCAGGGGCAGATACGCAGTATTTT. Translated, it gives CSENPGADTQYF.

This clonotype was picked up many times. This sequence joins TRBV12-3 or TRBV12-4 and TRBJ1-6; D ambiguous. This CDR3 is 15 amino acids long. With 1 base removed from V and 3 bases from J, the gap between germline ends came to 7 bases. CDR3 loop: CASSLGGFYNSPLHF. For the CDR3, the DNA is TGTGCCAGCAGTTTAGGAGGGTTCTATAATTCACCCCTCCACTTT.

This clonotype appeared many times. CDR3 sequence: CASSFKRNTEAFF. The DNA for the CDR3 is TGTGCCAGCAGTTTCAAGCGGAACACTGAAGCTTTCTTT. V is TRBV12-3 or TRBV12-4 and J is TRBJ1-1; D is undetermined. V shed 3 bases and J shed 1 base, with 6 bases lying between them. This CDR3 spans 13 amino acids.

This clonotype was recorded a few times. The genes are TRBV5-1 and TRBJ1-1; D is unresolved. Germline values: CDR1 SGHRS, CDR2 YFSETQ. There are 13 residues in the CDR3. V lost 6 bases and J 6 bases, leaving 15 bases between the germline ends. In DNA, the CDR3 is TGCGCCAGCACCAAAGGCCGGGTCTCTGAAGCTTTCTTT. Encoded protein: CASTKGRVSEAFF.

There are many counts of this clonotype. This rearrangement joins TRBV11-2 to TRBJ1-4; D call uncertain. Trimming took 5 bases from V and 4 from J, leaving 11 bases between them. Looked up from germline, CDR1 is SGHAT and CDR2 is FQNNGV. The CDR3 has 14 amino acids. The CDR3 sequence: CASSKGSGNEKLFF. CDR3 bases: TGTGCCAGCAGCAAAGGGTCCGGTAATGAAAAACTGTTTTTT.

This clonotype was found many times. The CDR3 here is CASSLAAGNYEQYF. The CDR3 DNA reads TGTGCCAGCAGCTTAGCGGCGGGGAACTACGAGCAGTACTTC. The chain links TRBV7-2 to TRBJ2-7; weak D call: TRBD2 (6 bases). From germline, CDR1 is SGHTA and CDR2 FQGNSA. The V gene lost 0 bases and the J gene lost 3 bases, with 9 bases spanning the gap. The CDR3 is 14 amino acids.

This clonotype was seen at least ten times. The chain carries TRBV2 and TRBJ2-1; either TRBD1 or TRBD2 may supply D (5 bases each). Germline V CDR1 and CDR2: SNHLY, FYNNEI. The V and J ends lost 3 bases and 9 bases respectively, with 9 bases between them. The length of the CDR3 is 12 residues. In nucleotides, the CDR3 is TGTGCCAGCAGTGAGGGACGAAGTGAGCAGTTCTTC. It specifies CASSEGRSEQFF.

The sample holds many counts of this clonotype. The V and J genes are TRBV27 and TRBJ1-5; D call uncertain. The V and J ends lost 10 bases and 2 bases respectively, with 12 bases between them. Germline values: CDR1 MNHEY, CDR2 SMNVEV (reference sequence). This CDR3 spans 13 amino acids. The CDR3 protein is CATRRRRNQPQHF. DNA for the CDR3: TGTGCCACCCGCCGGAGGCGCAATCAGCCCCAGCATTTT.

This clonotype came up many times. The V call is TRBV7-2, the J call TRBJ2-4; possible D gene TRBD1, 5 bases. Trimming left V 1 base short and J 0 bases short, with 13 bases between. CDR3 length: 17 residues. The V gene's germline CDR1 is SGHTA and CDR2 FQGNSA. The CDR3 loop is CASSLDRQLLAKNIQYF. In nucleotides, the CDR3 is TGTGCCAGCAGCTTAGACAGACAGCTACTAGCCAAAAACATTCAGTACTTC.

The chain is built from TRBV6-5 and TRBJ1-1, with no clear D. CDR1 is MNHEY and CDR2 is SVGAGI in the germline V gene. The CDR3 length is 11 residues. Trimming stripped 1 base from V and 8 bases from J, with 5 bases between. DNA of the CDR3: TGTGCCAGCAGTTACTACGAGGAAGCTTTCTTT. It is translated as CASSYYEEAFF.